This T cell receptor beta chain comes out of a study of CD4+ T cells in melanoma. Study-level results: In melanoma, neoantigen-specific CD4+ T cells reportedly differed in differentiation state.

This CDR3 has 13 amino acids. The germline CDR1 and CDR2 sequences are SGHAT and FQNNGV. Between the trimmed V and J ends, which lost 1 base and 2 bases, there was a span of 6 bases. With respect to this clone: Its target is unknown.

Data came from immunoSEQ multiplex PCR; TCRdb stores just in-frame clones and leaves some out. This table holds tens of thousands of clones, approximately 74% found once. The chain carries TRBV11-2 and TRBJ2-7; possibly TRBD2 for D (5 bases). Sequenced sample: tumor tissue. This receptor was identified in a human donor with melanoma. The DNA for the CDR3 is TGTGCCAGCAGCTTAGCCGGGACCTACGAGCAGTACTTC. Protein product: CASSLAGTYEQYF.